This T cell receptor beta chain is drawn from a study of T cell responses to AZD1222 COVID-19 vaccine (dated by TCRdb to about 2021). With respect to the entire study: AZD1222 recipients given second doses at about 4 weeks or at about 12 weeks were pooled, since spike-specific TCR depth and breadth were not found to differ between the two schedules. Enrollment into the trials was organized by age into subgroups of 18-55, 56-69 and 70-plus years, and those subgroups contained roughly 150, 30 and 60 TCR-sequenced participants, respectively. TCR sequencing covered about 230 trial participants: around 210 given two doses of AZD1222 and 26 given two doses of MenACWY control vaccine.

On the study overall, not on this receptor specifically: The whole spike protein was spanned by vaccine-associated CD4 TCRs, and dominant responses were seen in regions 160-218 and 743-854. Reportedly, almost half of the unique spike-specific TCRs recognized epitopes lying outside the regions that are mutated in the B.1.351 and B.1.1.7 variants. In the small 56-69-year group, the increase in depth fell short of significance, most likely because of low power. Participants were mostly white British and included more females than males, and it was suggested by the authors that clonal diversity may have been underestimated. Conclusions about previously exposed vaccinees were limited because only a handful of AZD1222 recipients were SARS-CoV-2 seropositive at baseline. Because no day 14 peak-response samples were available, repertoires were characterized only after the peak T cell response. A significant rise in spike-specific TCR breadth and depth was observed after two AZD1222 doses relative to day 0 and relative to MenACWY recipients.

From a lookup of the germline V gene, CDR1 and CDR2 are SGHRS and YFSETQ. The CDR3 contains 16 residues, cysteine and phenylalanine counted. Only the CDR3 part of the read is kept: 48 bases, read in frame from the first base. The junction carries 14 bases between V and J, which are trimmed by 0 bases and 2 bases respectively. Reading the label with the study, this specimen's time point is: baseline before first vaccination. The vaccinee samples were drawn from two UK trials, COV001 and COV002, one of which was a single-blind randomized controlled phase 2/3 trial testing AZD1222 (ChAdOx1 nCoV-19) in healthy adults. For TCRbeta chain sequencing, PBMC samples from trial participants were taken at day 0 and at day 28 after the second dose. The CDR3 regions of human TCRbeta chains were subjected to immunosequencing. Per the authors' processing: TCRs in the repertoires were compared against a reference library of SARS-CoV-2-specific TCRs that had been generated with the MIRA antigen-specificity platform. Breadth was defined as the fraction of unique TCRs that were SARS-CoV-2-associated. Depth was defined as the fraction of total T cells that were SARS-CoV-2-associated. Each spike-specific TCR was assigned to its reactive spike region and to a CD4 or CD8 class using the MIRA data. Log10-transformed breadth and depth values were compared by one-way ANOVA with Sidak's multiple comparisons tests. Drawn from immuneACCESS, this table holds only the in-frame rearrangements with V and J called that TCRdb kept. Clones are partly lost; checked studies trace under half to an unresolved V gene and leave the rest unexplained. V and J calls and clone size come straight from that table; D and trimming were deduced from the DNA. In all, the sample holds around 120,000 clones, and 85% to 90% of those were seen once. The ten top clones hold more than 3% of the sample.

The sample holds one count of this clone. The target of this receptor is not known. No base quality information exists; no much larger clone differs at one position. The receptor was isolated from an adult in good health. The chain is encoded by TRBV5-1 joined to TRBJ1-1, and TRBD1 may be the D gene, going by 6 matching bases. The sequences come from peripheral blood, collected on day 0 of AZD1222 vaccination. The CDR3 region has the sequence CASSLGIGQLNTEAFF. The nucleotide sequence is TGCGCCAGCAGCTTGGGAATCGGACAGCTAAACACTGAAGCTTTCTTT. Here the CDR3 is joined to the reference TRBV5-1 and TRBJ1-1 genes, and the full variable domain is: KAGVTQTPRYLIKTRGQQVTLSCSPISGHRSVSWYQQTPGQGLQFLFEYFSETQRNKGNFPGRFSGRQFSNSRSEMNVSTLELGDSALYLCASSLGIGQLNTEAFFGQGTRLTVV.